Presented here are 9 T cell receptor beta chains from one specimen sequenced in a study of T cells in Graves' hyperthyroidism and ophthalmopathy. RNA transcripts served as the template for amplifying TCR beta CDR3 regions. HTBI primers were employed in a first-round RT-PCR of the TCR CDR3. TCRdb reprocessed the multiplex PCR reads via MiXCR and lists one record per CDR3 protein. This table has about 320,000 distinct CDR3 sequences, about 15% appearing once. Sample: blood. These receptors all come from a man aged 25-45 years with Graves' hyperthyroidism.

This clonotype came up many times. The genes are TRBV28 and TRBJ2-4; no firm D call. The CDR3 spans 15 residues. Germline V CDR1 and CDR2: MDHEN, SYDVKM. V was clipped by 6 bases and J by 0 bases, with 12 bases between them. CDR3 in amino acids: CASSRSGGAKNIQYF. The CDR3 DNA reads as TGTGCCAGCAGCCGATCAGGCGGAGCCAAAAACATTCAGTACTTC. The full variable domain, rest sourced from reference TRBV28 and TRBJ2-4, is DVKVTQSSRYLVKRTGEKVFLECVQDMDHENMFWYRQDPGLGLRLIYFSYDVKMKEKGDIPEGYSVSREKKERFSLILESASTNQTSMYLCASSRSGGAKNIQYFGAGTRLSVL.

This clonotype appeared a few times. CDR3: CASSQGPDLGDKQYF. DNA of the CDR3: TGTGCCAGCAGCCAAGGCCCCGACTTGGGCGATAAGCAGTACTTC. The chain uses TRBV3-1 and TRBJ2-7, with no clear D. Germline V lookup: CDR1 LGHDT, CDR2 YNNKEL (reference sequence). Trimming removed 1 base from V and 8 bases from J, with 18 bases in between. This CDR3 region has 15 residues.

In its sample, this clonotype was seen many times. The chain links TRBV18 to TRBJ2-7, with TRBD2 as a possible D gene (6 bases). CDR1 and CDR2 from the germline V gene are KGHSH and LQKENI. The CDR3 has 11 amino acids. The CDR3 loop reads CASGDSYEQYF. The CDR3, as DNA: TGTGCTTCGGGAGACTCCTACGAGCAGTACTTC. The full variable domain, completed using reference TRBV18 and TRBJ2-7, is NAGVMQNPRHLVRRRGQEARLRCSPMKGHSHVYWYRQLPEEGLKFMVYLQKENIIDESGMPKERFSAEFPKEGPSILRIQQVVRGDSAAYFCASGDSYEQYFGPGTRLTVT.

Notes on this clonotype: This may come from a read error, since a much larger clone is one base off. This rearrangement joins TRBV7-2 to TRBJ2-5; D remains unclear. This CDR3 contains 14 residues. Germline V gene lookup returns CDR1 SGHTA and CDR2 FQGNSA. The V gene lost 4 bases and the J gene lost 3 bases, with 12 bases spanning the gap. Here the CDR3 reads CASSSLHRKETQYF. CDR3 sequence (DNA): TGTGCCAGCAGCTCTCTTCACCGGAAAGAGACCCAGTACTTC.

This clonotype was observed many times. V is TRBV28 and J is TRBJ1-2; possibly TRBD1 for D (6 bases). This CDR3 has 15 amino acids. Germline V gives CDR1 MDHEN, CDR2 SYDVKM. V lost 3 bases to trimming and J lost 7 bases, with 18 bases between them. CDR3 residues: CASSLPLQGFGGYTF. The CDR3 DNA reads as TGTGCCAGCAGTTTGCCTTTACAGGGCTTCGGTGGCTACACCTTC.

This clonotype appeared many times. The V and J genes are TRBV28 and TRBJ1-1; no clear D gene. Between the trimmed V and J ends, which lost 2 bases and 3 bases, there was a span of 4 bases. Germline V CDR1 and CDR2: MDHEN, SYDVKM. This CDR3 has 12 residues. In DNA form, the CDR3 reads TGTGCCAGCAGTTTAATTGACACTGAAGCTTTCTTT. Amino acid sequence: CASSLIDTEAFF.

In this sample, this clonotype turned up many times. The gene calls are TRBV28 and TRBJ1-1; unclear D gene. This CDR3 region has 13 residues. The germline V and J ends were trimmed by 7 bases and 7 bases, with 16 bases remaining between them. Per the germline V gene, CDR1 is MDHEN and CDR2 is SYDVKM. This CDR3 is CASNLDGIDEAFF. CDR3 DNA: TGTGCCAGCAATTTGGACGGTATTGATGAAGCTTTCTTT.

The sample holds one count of this clonotype. This chain uses TRBV6-1 with TRBJ2-7; no reliable D call. V was pared by 6 bases and J by 0 bases, with 15 bases between. Germline V CDR1 and CDR2: MNHNS, SASEGT. This CDR3 is built from 15 residues. For the CDR3, the DNA is TGTGCCAGCAGAAGCGTTGGGCAGACCTCCTACGAGCAGTACTTC. This sequence encodes CASRSVGQTSYEQYF.

The chain joins TRBV7-9 to TRBJ2-7, with 8 bases lining up with TRBD2. The CDR3 consists of 13 residues. The J segment lost 7 bases and the V segment lost 3 bases, leaving 5 bases of the junction unmatched. The germline CDR1 and CDR2 sequences are SEHNR and FQNEAQ (reference sequence). The CDR3 spells CASSLGGRWEQYF. The CDR3 DNA is TGTGCCAGCAGCTTGGGCGGGAGGTGGGAGCAGTACTTC.